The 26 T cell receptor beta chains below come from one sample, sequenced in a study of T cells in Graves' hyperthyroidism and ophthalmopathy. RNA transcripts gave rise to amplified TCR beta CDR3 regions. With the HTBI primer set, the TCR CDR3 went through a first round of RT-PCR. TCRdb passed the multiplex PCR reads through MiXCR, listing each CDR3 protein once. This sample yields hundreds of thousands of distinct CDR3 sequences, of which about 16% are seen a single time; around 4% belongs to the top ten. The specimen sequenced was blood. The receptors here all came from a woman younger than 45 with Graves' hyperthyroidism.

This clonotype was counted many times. DNA of the CDR3: TGCAGCCATCGGGGACAGGGTAACTATGGCTACACCTTC. Protein sequence: CSHRGQGNYGYTF. V and J are TRBV29-1 and TRBJ1-2, with 9 positions matching TRBD1. The J segment lost 1 base and the V segment lost 8 bases, leaving 5 bases of the junction unmatched. The germline V gene has CDR1 SQVTM and CDR2 ANQGSEA. This CDR3 is 13 amino acids long.

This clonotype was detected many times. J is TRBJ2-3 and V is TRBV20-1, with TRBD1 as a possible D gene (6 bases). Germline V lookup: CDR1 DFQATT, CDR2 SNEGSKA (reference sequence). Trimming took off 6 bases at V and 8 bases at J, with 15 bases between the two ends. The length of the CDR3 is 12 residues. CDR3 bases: TGCAGTGCCCAGCCAGGGGCTGGTACGCAGTATTTT. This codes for CSAQPGAGTQYF.

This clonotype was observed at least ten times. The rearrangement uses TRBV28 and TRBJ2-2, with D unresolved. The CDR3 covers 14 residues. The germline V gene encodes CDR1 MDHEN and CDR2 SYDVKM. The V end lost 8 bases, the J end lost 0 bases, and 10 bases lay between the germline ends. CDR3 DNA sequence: TGTGCCAGCGATGGGTCTGCGAACACCGGGGAGCTGTTTTTT. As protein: CASDGSANTGELFF. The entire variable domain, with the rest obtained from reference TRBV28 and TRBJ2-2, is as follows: DVKVTQSSRYLVKRTGEKVFLECVQDMDHENMFWYRQDPGLGLRLIYFSYDVKMKEKGDIPEGYSVSREKKERFSLILESASTNQTSMYLCASDGSANTGELFFGEGSRLTVL.

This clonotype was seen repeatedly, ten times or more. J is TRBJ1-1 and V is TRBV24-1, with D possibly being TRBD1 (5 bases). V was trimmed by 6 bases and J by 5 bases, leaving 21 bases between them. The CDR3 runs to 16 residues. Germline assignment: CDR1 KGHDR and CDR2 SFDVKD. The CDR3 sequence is CATSSGQRGSRTEAFF. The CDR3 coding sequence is TGTGCCACCAGTTCCGGGCAAAGGGGATCTAGGACTGAAGCTTTCTTT.

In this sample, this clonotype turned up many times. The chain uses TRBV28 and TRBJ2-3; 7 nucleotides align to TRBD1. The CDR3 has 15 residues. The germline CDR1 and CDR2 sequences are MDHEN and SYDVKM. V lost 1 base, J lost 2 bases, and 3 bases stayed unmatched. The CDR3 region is CASSLYRGLTDTQYF. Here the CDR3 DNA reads TGTGCCAGCAGTTTATATAGGGGGCTCACAGATACGCAGTATTTT.

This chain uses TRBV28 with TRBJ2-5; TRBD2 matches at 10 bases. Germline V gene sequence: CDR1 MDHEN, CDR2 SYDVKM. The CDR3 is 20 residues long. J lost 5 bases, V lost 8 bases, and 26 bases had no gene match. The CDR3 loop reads CASSPLSLAGVRALRETQYF. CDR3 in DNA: TGTGCCAGCTCACCACTGTCGCTAGCGGGAGTCCGAGCCCTTCGGGAGACCCAGTACTTC.

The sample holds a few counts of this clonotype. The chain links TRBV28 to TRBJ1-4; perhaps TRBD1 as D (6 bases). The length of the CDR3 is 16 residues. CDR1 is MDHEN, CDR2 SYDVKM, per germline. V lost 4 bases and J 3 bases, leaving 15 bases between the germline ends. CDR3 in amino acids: CASSSTGKGANEKLFF. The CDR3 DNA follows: TGTGCCAGCAGTTCCACAGGGAAAGGAGCTAATGAAAAACTGTTTTTT.

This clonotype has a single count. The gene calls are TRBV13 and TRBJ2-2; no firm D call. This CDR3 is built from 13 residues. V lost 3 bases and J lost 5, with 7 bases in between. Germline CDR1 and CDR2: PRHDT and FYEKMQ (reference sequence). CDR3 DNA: TGTGCCAGCAGCTTGGGGAAGACCGGGGAGCTGTTTTTT. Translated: CASSLGKTGELFF.

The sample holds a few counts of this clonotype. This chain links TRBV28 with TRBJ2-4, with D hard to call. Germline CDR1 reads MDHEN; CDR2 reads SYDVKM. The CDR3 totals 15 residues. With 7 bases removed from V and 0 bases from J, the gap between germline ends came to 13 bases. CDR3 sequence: CASTPIGVAKNIQYF. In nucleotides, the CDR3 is TGTGCCAGCACCCCAATCGGTGTAGCCAAAAACATTCAGTACTTC.

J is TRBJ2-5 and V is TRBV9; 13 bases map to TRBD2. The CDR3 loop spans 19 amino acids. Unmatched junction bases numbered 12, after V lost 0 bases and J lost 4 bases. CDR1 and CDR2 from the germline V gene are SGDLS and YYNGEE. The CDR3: CASSVEGRTSGRWAETQYF. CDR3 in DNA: TGTGCCAGCAGCGTAGAGGGTCGGACTAGCGGGAGATGGGCAGAGACCCAGTACTTC.

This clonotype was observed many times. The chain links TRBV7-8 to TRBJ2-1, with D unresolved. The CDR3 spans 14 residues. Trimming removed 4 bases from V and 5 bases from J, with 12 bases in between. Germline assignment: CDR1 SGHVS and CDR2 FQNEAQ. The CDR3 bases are TGTGCCAGCAGCTATACGGTCGAACACAATGAGCAGTTCTTC. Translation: CASSYTVEHNEQFF.

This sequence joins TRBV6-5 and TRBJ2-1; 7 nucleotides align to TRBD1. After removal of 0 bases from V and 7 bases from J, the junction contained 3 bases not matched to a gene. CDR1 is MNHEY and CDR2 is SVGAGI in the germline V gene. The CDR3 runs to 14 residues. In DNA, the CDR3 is TGTGCCAGCAGTTACTCGGGACAGCAGAATGAGCAGTTCTTC. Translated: CASSYSGQQNEQFF.

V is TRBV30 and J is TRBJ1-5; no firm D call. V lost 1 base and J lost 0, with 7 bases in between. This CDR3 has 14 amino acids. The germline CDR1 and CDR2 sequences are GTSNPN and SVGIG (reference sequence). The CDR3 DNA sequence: TGTGCCTGGAGTGGAGGATATAGCAATCAGCCCCAGCATTTT. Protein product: CAWSGGYSNQPQHF. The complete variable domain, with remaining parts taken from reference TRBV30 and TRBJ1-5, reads SQTIHQWPATLVQPVGSPLSLECTVEGTSNPNLYWYRQAAGRGLQLLFYSVGIGQISSEVPQNLSASRPQDRQFILSSKKLLLSDSGFYLCAWSGGYSNQPQHFGDGTRLSIL.

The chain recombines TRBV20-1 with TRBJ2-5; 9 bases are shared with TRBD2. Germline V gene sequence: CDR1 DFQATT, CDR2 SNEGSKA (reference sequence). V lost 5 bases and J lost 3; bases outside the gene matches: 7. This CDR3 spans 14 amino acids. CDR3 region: CSAEPGLAEETQYF. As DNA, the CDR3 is TGCAGTGCTGAGCCGGGACTAGCAGAAGAGACCCAGTACTTC.

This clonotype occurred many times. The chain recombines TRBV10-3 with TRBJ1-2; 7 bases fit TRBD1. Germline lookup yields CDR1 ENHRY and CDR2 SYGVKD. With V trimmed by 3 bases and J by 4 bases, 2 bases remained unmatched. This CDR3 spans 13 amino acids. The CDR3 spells CAISEGGSYGYTF. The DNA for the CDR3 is TGTGCCATCAGTGAAGGGGGCAGCTATGGCTACACCTTC.

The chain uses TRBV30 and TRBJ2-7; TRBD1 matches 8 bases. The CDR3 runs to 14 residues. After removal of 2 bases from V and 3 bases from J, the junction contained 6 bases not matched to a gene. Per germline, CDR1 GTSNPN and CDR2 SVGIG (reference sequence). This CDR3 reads CAWSLGTGNYEQYF. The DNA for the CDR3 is TGTGCCTGGAGTTTAGGGACAGGTAACTACGAGCAGTACTTC.

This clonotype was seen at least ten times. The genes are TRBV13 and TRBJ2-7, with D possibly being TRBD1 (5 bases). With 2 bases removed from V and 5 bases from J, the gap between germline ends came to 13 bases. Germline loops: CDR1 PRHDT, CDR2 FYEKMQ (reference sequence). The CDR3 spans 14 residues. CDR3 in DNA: TGTGCCAGCAGCTTACGACAGCGTTCTGACGAGCAGTACTTC. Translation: CASSLRQRSDEQYF.

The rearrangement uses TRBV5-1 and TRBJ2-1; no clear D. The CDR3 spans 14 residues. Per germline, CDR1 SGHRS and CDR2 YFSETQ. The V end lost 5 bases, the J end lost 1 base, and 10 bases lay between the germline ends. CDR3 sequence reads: CASREYESYNEQFF. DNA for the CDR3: TGCGCCAGCAGGGAATATGAGTCCTACAATGAGCAGTTCTTC.

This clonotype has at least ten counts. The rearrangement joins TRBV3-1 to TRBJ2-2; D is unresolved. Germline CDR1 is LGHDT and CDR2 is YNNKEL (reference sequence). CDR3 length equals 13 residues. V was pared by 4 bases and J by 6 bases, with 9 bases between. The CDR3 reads CASSPINAGELFF. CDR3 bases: TGTGCCAGCAGCCCGATTAACGCCGGGGAGCTGTTTTTT. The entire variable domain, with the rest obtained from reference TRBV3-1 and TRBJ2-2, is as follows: DTAVSQTPKYLVTQMGNDKSIKCEQNLGHDTMYWYKQDSKKFLKIMFSYNNKELIINETVPNRFSPKSPDKAHLNLHINSLELGDSAVYFCASSPINAGELFFGEGSRLTVL.

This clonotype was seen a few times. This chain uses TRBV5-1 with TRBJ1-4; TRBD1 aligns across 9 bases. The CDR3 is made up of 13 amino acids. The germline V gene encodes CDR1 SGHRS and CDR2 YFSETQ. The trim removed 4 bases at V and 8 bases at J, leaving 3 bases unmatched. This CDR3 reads CASSTGTGEKLFF. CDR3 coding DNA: TGCGCCAGCAGCACAGGGACAGGGGAAAAACTGTTTTTT.

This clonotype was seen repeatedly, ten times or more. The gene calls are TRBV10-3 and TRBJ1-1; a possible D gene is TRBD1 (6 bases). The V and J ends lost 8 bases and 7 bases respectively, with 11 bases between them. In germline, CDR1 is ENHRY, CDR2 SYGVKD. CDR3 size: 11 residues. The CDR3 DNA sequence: TGTGCCATCCGGGGGCAGGGTGAAGCTTTCTTT. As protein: CAIRGQGEAFF.

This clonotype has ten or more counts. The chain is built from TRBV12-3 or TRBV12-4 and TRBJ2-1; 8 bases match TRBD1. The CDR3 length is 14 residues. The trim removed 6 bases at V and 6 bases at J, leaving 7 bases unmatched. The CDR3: CASSSDDRGNEQFF. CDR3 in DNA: TGTGCCAGCAGCTCAGACGACAGGGGCAATGAGCAGTTCTTC.

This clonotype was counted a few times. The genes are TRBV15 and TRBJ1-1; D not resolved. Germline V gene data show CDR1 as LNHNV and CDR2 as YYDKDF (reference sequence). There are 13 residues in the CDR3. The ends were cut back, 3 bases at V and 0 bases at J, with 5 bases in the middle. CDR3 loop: CATSRRVNTEAFF. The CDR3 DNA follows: TGTGCCACCAGCAGGAGAGTGAACACTGAAGCTTTCTTT.

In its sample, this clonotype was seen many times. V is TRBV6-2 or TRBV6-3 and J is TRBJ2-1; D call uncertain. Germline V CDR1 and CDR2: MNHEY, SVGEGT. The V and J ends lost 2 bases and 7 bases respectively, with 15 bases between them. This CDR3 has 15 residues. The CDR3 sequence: CASSYGVGYRNEQFF. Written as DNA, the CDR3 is TGTGCCAGCAGTTACGGGGTTGGGTACAGAAATGAGCAGTTCTTC.

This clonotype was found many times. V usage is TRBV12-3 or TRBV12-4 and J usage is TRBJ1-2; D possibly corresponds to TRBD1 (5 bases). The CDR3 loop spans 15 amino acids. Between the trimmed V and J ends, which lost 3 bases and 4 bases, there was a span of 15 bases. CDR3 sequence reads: CASSFLTELAYGYTF. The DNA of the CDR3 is TGTGCCAGCAGTTTCTTGACAGAACTTGCCTATGGCTACACCTTC.

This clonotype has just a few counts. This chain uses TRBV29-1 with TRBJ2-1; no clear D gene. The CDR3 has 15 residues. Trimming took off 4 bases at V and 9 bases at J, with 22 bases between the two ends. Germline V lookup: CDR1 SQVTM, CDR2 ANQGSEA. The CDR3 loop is CSVVGIEPWVSEQFF. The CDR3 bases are TGCAGCGTTGTGGGTATCGAACCCTGGGTTAGTGAGCAGTTCTTC.